These T cell receptor beta chains were read from a single sample in a study of blood T cell repertoires in COVID-19. Data came from immunoSEQ multiplex PCR; TCRdb stores just in-frame clones and leaves some out. The repertoire holds 110,000 to 150,000 clones, 80% to 90% seen once, with approximately 2.8% in the top ten. What was sequenced was peripheral blood. These receptors came from a woman aged 60 to 75 with active COVID-19. Each CDR3 is given with its conserved first and last residue. The D gene is left open where the match is weak. A row's size may be missing; if present it is once, few, many or a size class.

clone size,V gene,D gene,J gene,CDR3 protein,CDR3 DNA
few,TRBV5-1,.,TRBJ2-3,CASSPPSAGGDTQYF,TGCGCCAGCAGCCCGCCCTCAGCCGGAGGAGATACGCAGTATTTT
.,TRBV7-9,.,TRBJ2-6,CASSGPPGSGANVLTF,TGTGCCAGCAGCGGACCGCCAGGGTCTGGGGCCAACGTCCTGACTTTC
.,TRBV5-1,.,TRBJ2-1,CASSFRSPANEQFF,TGCGCCAGCAGCTTCAGGTCGCCAGCCAATGAGCAGTTCTTC
.,TRBV5-1,TRBD2,TRBJ2-5,CASSLEASGSGETQYF,TGCGCCAGCAGCTTGGAGGCTAGCGGGAGCGGTGAGACCCAGTACTTC
.,TRBV9,TRBD1,TRBJ2-2,CASSVSLTGWGPGRTGELFF,TGTGCCAGCAGCGTTAGCTTGACAGGGTGGGGCCCGGGTCGGACCGGGGAGCTGTTTTTT
.,TRBV5-5,TRBD2,TRBJ2-2,CASSSNRLAGRTGELFF,TGTGCCAGCAGCTCTAACCGACTAGCGGGAAGGACCGGGGAGCTGTTTTTT
.,TRBV2,.,TRBJ2-3,CASRVGVYDTQYF,TGTGCCAGCAGGGTGGGAGTATATGATACGCAGTATTTT
.,TRBV27,.,TRBJ2-7,CASSLGALAYEQYF,TGTGCCAGCAGTTTAGGGGCGCTGGCCTACGAGCAGTACTTC
.,TRBV30,.,TRBJ2-1,CAWSVGSEAAQFF,TGTGCCTGGAGTGTAGGGAGCGAGGCAGCGCAGTTCTTC
.,TRBV28,.,TRBJ2-3,CASSPHSRTDTQYF,TGTGCCAGCAGTCCCCATAGCCGCACAGATACGCAGTATTTT
.,TRBV3-1/TRBV3-2,TRBD2,TRBJ2-7,CASSQGWGGEQYF,TGTGCCAGCAGCCAGGGTTGGGGGGGCGAGCAGTACTTC